This T cell receptor (beta chain) was identified in a study of tumor and adjacent non-tumor tissue in lung cancer listed by TCRdb under 2018. Looking at the study overall: The cohort included eleven to twelve adenocarcinoma, a couple of squamous cell carcinoma and 1 small cell lung cancer patients. Sequencing generated a total of about 130,000,000 productive TCRbeta reads, averaging roughly 4.2 million reads per sample. For each patient, one tumor sample and one normal lung sample were taken, giving thirty paired specimens that underwent TCRbeta CDR3 sequencing. The 15 or so patients were aged roughly 31 to 85 years, included 10 men and 5 women, and had TNM stage I to III disease. Bulk TCRbeta repertoires were compared between lung tumor tissue and matched distant non-tumor lung tissue obtained from 15 lung cancer patients.

A few counts support this clonotype. Its target antigen remains unknown. No base qualities exist here, and no much larger clone lies one base off it. General findings and caveats noted by the study authors: Younger patients had significantly higher TCR diversity, and higher tumor TCR diversity was associated with shorter overall and disease-free survival. Peripheral blood was not sequenced, so blood TCRbeta repertoires in these lung cancer patients were not examined. Neither the sequencing platform nor unique molecular identifiers are named or mentioned anywhere in the methods. The top 100 clones made up a significantly larger cumulative share of the repertoire in normal lung than in tumor tissue. TCR diversity (inverse Simpson) was significantly higher in tumor than in normal lung tissue (roughly 390 vs 170, P = 0.0075, Mann-Whitney U test). Only about 15 patients were in the cohort, and the authors stated that larger samples and more detailed clinical data are needed.

Bulk unsorted tissue served as the source for RNA extraction, and RNA quality was assessed using a NanoDrop ND-1000 and an Agilent 2100. The donors were newly diagnosed lung cancer patients admitted for thoracic surgery in China from August to November 2014 who had not received prior chemotherapy. Patients with previous radiotherapy or chemotherapy, or with another concurrent cancer, were excluded from the study. Surgical tissue pieces of roughly 1-2 cm3 were preserved in RNAlater solution and were kept at -80 degrees C until use. The library was generated by multiplex PCR. TCRdb names Illumina HiSeq 2500 as the instrument used. TCRbeta libraries were constructed through three rounds of nested PCR with primers (Table S4) according to protocols adapted from ARM-PCR. Before sequencing, PCR products of 200-500 bp were excised from the gel and purified with the QIAquick gel extraction kit. Per the original workflow: Trimmomatic was used to clean the reads, FLASH merged the cleaned reads into complete CDR3 sequences, and MiTCR assigned the sequences to V(D)J germline segments. Clonal diversity was computed as the inverse Simpson's index with VDJtools. In-frame sequences lacking a premature stop codon were counted as productive reads. The public reads were quality trimmed at Q25 with fastp and then assembled into clones with MiXCR by TCRdb, keeping productive beta chains. Merged by CDR3 protein, the rows form single entries marked with the most common genes and DNA. The V and J calls follow TCRdb's processing rather than the paper's. Across this sample there are more than 60,000 distinct CDR3 sequences, with 60% to 80% seen only once. The ten largest clones represent over 9.5% of the sample.

What was sequenced was lung tumor tissue. The TCR sequence derives from a woman between 45 and 65 years old with non-small cell lung cancer.

This receptor carries the CDR3 CATNAGTNSYEQYF. The nucleotides are TGTGCCACCAATGCCGGGACTAACTCCTACGAGCAGTACTTC. The rearrangement combines TRBV24-1 with TRBJ2-7, with 7 bases in between that match TRBD2. The germline V gene supplies CDR1 KGHDR and CDR2 SFDVKD. Spanning cysteine to phenylalanine, the CDR3 consists of 14 amino acids. Only CDR3 DNA remains: 42 bases, in frame from the first base. V is cut back by 8 bases and J by 0 bases, with 6 bases in the junction unmatched.